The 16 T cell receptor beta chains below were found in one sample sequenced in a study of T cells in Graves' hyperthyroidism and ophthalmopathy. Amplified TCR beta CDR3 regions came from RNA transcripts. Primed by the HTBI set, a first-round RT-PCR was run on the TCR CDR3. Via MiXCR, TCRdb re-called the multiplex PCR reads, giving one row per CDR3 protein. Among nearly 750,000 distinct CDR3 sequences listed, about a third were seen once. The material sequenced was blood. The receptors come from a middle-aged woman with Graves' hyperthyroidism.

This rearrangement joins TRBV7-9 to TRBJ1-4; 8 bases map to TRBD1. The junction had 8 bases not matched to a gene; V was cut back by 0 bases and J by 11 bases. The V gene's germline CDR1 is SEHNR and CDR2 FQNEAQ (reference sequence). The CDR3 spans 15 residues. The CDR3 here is CASSLAGTGPGKLFF. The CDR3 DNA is TGTGCCAGCAGCTTAGCCGGGACAGGTCCAGGGAAACTGTTTTTT.

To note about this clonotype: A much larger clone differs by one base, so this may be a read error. CDR3 bases: TGTGCCAGTTCCGGGACGGGTGTCTCTGGGGTCAACGTCCTGACTTTC. Encoded protein: CASSGTGVSGVNVLTF. The chain is built from TRBV19 and TRBJ2-6; D possibly matches TRBD1 or TRBD2 (5 bases each). CDR3 length: 16 amino acids. Germline CDR1 reads LNHDA; CDR2 reads SQIVND (reference sequence).

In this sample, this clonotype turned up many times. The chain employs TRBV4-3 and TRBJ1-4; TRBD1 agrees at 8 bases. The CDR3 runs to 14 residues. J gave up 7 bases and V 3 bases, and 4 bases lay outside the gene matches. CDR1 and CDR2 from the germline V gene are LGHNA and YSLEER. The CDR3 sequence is CASSHGQGGEKLFF. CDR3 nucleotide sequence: TGCGCCAGCAGCCACGGACAGGGTGGTGAAAAACTGTTTTTT.

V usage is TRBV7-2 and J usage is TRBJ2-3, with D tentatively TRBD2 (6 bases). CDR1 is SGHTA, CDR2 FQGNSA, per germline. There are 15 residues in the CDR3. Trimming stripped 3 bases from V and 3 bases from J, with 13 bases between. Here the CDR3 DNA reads TGTGCCAGCAGCTTGGCCTCTAGCGAGACAGATACGCAGTATTTT. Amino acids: CASSLASSETDTQYF.

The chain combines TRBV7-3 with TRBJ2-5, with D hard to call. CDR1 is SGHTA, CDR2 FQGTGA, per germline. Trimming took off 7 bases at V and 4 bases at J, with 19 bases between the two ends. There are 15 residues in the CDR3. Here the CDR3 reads CASIIHYGLGETQYF. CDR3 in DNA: TGTGCCAGCATTATACATTACGGGCTCGGAGAGACCCAGTACTTC.

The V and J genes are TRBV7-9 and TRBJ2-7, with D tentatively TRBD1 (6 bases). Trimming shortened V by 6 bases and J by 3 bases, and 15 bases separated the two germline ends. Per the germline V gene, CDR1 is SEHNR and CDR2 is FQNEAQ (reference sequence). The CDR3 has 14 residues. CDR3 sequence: CASRQADRNYEQYF. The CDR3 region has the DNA TGTGCCAGCAGACAGGCGGACAGAAACTACGAGCAGTACTTC.

The DNA for the CDR3 is TGCGCCAGCCGTCTCGGGCTAGCGGGACTCTCCTACGAGCAGTACTTC. It specifies CASRLGLAGLSYEQYF. The chain has TRBV5-1 and TRBJ2-7; TRBD2 matches at 9 bases. V lost 7 bases and J lost 0; bases outside the gene matches: 11. The CDR3 runs 16 residues. Looked up from germline, CDR1 is SGHRS and CDR2 is YFSETQ.

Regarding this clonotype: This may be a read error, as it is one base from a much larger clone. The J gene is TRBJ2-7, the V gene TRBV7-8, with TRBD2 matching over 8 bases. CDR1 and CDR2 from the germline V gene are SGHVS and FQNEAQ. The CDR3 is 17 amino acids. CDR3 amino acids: CAGSLAVLREANYEQYF. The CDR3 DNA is TGTGCCGGCAGCTTAGCGGTTCTGCGGGAGGCCAACTACGAGCAGTACTTC.

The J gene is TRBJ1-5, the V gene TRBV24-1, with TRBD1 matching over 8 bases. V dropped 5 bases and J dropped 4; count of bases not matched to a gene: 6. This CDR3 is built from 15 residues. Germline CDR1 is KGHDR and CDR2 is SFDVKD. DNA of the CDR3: TGTGCCACCAGTGCTAATAGACAGGGGAATCAGCCCCAGCATTTT. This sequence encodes CATSANRQGNQPQHF.

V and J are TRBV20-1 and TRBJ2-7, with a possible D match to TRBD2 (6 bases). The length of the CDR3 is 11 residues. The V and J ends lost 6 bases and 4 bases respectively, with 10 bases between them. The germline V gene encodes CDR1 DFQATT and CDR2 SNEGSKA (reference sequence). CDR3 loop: CSAGAGYEQYF. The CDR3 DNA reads TGCAGTGCCGGGGCGGGGTACGAGCAGTACTTC.

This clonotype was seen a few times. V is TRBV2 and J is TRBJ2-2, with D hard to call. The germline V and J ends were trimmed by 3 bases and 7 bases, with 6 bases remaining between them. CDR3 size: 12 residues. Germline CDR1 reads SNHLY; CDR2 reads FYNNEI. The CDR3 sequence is CASSDWYGELFF. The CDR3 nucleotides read TGTGCCAGCAGTGATTGGTACGGGGAGCTGTTTTTT.

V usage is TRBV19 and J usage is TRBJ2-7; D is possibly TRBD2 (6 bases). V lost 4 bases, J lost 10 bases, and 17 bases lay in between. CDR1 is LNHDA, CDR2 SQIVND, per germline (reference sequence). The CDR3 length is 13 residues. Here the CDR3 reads CASSTPTSRTQYF. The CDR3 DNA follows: TGTGCCAGTAGTACACCCACTAGCAGAACACAGTACTTC.

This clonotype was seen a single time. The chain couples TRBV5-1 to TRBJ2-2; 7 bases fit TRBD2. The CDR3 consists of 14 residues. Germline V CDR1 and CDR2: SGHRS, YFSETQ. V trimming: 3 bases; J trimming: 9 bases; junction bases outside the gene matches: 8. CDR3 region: CASSWEGTYRELFF. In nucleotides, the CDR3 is TGCGCCAGCAGCTGGGAGGGAACTTACCGGGAGCTGTTTTTT.

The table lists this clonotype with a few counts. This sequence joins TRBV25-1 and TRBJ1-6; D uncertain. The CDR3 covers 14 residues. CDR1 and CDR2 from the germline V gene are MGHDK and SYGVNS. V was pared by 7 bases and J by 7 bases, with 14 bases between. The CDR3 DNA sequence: TGTGCCAGCAAAACTTCGGTCGGGAATTCACCCCTCCACTTT. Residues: CASKTSVGNSPLHF.

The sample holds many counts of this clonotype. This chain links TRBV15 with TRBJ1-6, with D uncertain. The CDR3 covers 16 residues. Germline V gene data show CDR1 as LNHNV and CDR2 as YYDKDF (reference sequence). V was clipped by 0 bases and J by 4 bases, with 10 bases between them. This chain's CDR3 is CATSRDVGRYNSPLHF. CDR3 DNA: TGTGCCACCAGCAGAGATGTGGGCAGGTATAATTCACCCCTCCACTTT.

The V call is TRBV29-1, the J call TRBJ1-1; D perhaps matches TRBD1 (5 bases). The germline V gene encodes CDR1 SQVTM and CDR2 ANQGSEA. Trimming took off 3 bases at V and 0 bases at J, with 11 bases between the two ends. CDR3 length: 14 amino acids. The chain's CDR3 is CSVEGVRMNTEAFF. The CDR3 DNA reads TGCAGCGTTGAGGGGGTGCGAATGAACACTGAAGCTTTCTTT.